The next 4 T cell receptor beta chains were all read from a single sample in a study of OX40 agonist ivuxolimab in advanced cancers. Sequencing was performed with immunoSEQ multiplex PCR; in TCRdb, only in-frame clones are kept and a portion is missing. Of about 84,000 clones in the sample, approximately 92% were seen once. Sequenced here: CD4+ or CD8+ T cells sorted from blood, sampled in a trial of the OX40 agonist ivuxolimab. These receptors all stem from an adult with an advanced solid tumor such as melanoma, head and neck, liver or kidney cancer.

This chain connects TRBV18 to TRBJ2-2, with 7 bases lining up with TRBD1. Trimming at V came to 1 base and at J to 2 bases, leaving 4 bases not matched to a gene. Germline CDR1 and CDR2: KGHSH and LQKENI. The CDR3 spans 16 residues. The CDR3 reads CASSPLGGDNTGELFF. The DNA of the CDR3 is TGTGCCAGCTCACCACTAGGGGGCGACAACACCGGGGAGCTGTTTTTT.

The chain links TRBV6-5 to TRBJ1-6; TRBD1 matches at 11 bases. Germline CDR1 MNHEY, CDR2 SVGAGI. The CDR3 runs to 14 residues. V shed 5 bases, J shed 8 bases, and the junction held 2 bases outside the gene matches. CDR3 bases: TGTGCCAGCAGTAGGACAGGGGGCCATTCACCCCTCCACTTT. Its protein is CASSRTGGHSPLHF.

The genes are TRBV5-1 and TRBJ2-5; TRBD1 might be the D (5 bases). Germline loops: CDR1 SGHRS, CDR2 YFSETQ. Trimming stripped 9 bases from V and 2 bases from J, with 17 bases between. The CDR3 sequence is 14 residues long. Here the CDR3 DNA reads TGCGCCACCCGGCTGGGGCAGGGACAAGAGACCCAGTACTTC. Translation: CATRLGQGQETQYF.

The rearrangement joins TRBV5-1 to TRBJ2-7; possibly TRBD1 for D (5 bases). Trimming cost V 1 base and J 2 bases, with 22 bases left between them. This CDR3 comprises 18 residues. Germline CDR1 is SGHRS and CDR2 is YFSETQ. DNA for the CDR3: TGCGCCAGCAGCTTGATGCCCCCGGCCGGACAATCTGCCTACGAGCAGTACTTC. Translation gives CASSLMPPAGQSAYEQYF. Full variable domain (outside the CDR3, taken from reference TRBV5-1 and TRBJ2-7): KAGVTQTPRYLIKTRGQQVTLSCSPISGHRSVSWYQQTPGQGLQFLFEYFSETQRNKGNFPGRFSGRQFSNSRSEMNVSTLELGDSALYLCASSLMPPAGQSAYEQYFGPGTRLTVT.